The 16 T cell receptor beta chains presented below share a single source sample, sequenced in a study of T cell changes during pregnancy in multiple sclerosis. Some clones are missing from TCRdb's copy, which holds only in-frame ones; the method was immunoSEQ multiplex PCR. The sample has around 80,000 clones, roughly 94% seen once. The sequences come from peripheral blood, collected before pregnancy. The receptor set was obtained from a female donor with multiple sclerosis, enrolled in a pregnancy study.

This clone showed up just once. The chain carries TRBV2 and TRBJ2-3, with D tentatively TRBD2 (6 bases). The CDR3 runs 15 residues. V was clipped by 5 bases and J by 2 bases, with 14 bases between them. Germline V lookup: CDR1 SNHLY, CDR2 FYNNEI. The CDR3 spells CASSLTGTHTDTQYF. The CDR3 DNA is TGTGCCAGCAGTCTCACCGGGACTCACACAGATACGCAGTATTTT. The full variable domain, completed using reference TRBV2 and TRBJ2-3, is EPEVTQTPSHQVTQMGQEVILRCVPISNHLYFYWYRQILGQKVEFLVSFYNNEISEKSEIFDDQFSVERPDGSNFTLKIRSTKLEDSAMYFCASSLTGTHTDTQYFGPGTRLTVL.

The chain joins TRBV11-1 to TRBJ1-1; a weak D match, TRBD1 (5 bases). The germline V gene encodes CDR1 SGHAT and CDR2 FQDESV (reference sequence). This CDR3 comprises 19 residues. Trimming cost V 6 bases and J 4 bases, with 30 bases left between them. This CDR3 reads CASRGTGGRQPLGSTEAFF. DNA for the CDR3: TGTGCCAGCAGAGGGACTGGGGGAAGACAGCCTTTGGGTTCCACTGAAGCTTTCTTT.

This chain links TRBV5-1 with TRBJ2-7; D is perhaps TRBD1 (6 bases). CDR1 is SGHRS and CDR2 is YFSETQ in the germline V gene. V gave up 0 bases and J gave up 0 bases, with 10 bases separating them. This CDR3 comprises 15 residues. CDR3 loop: CASSLGGTNSYEQYF. The CDR3, as DNA: TGCGCCAGCAGCTTGGGAGGGACAAACTCCTACGAGCAGTACTTC.

V usage is TRBV28 and J usage is TRBJ1-2; 8 bases match TRBD1. Germline trimming cut 3 bases from V and 12 bases from J; bases unmatched to any gene: 12. CDR3 length: 14 amino acids. Germline assignment: CDR1 MDHEN and CDR2 SYDVKM. CDR3 nucleotides: TGTGCCAGCAGTTTGCAATCGATGGGACAGGCCCACACCTTC. As protein: CASSLQSMGQAHTF.

The V gene is TRBV30, the J gene TRBJ2-7, with a possible D match to TRBD1 (5 bases). The V end was cut by 2 bases, the J end by 6 bases, with 20 bases between. CDR1 is GTSNPN and CDR2 is SVGIG in the germline V gene (reference sequence). The CDR3 totals 15 residues. CDR3: CAWSWRAREGSEQYF. CDR3 sequence (DNA): TGTGCCTGGAGTTGGCGTGCCAGGGAAGGGTCCGAGCAGTACTTC. Full variable domain (missing parts from reference TRBV30 and TRBJ2-7): SQTIHQWPATLVQPVGSPLSLECTVEGTSNPNLYWYRQAAGRGLQLLFYSVGIGQISSEVPQNLSASRPQDRQFILSSKKLLLSDSGFYLCAWSWRAREGSEQYFGPGTRLTVT.

CDR3 amino acids: CASSTGTATEKLFF. CDR3 coding DNA: TGTGCCAGCAGTACCGGGACAGCGACCGAAAAACTGTTTTTT. This chain uses TRBV28 with TRBJ1-4, with TRBD1 matching over 7 bases. Germline CDR1 is MDHEN and CDR2 is SYDVKM. This CDR3 has 14 residues. Trimming at V came to 5 bases and at J to 8 bases, leaving 8 bases not matched to a gene.

The rearrangement joins TRBV27 to TRBJ2-5; D unclear. Per germline, CDR1 MNHEY and CDR2 SMNVEV (reference sequence). Trimming shortened V by 5 bases and J by 7 bases, and 14 bases separated the two germline ends. This CDR3 is built from 13 residues. In DNA, the CDR3 is TGTGCCAGCAGTCCCCCAGGCATCGGGACCCAGTACTTC. Its protein is CASSPPGIGTQYF.

This clone showed up just once. The rearrangement uses TRBV27 and TRBJ2-7; 8 bases are shared with TRBD2. This CDR3 has 16 residues. Germline CDR1 reads MNHEY; CDR2 reads SMNVEV (reference sequence). Trimming cost V 5 bases and J 4 bases; bases outside gene matches: 13. The CDR3 region has the DNA TGTGCCAGCAGTGCCTCAGGGGAGTCGGGAGGGTACGAGCAGTACTTC. Residues: CASSASGESGGYEQYF.

The chain links TRBV10-3 to TRBJ2-7, with D possibly being TRBD1 (6 bases). V lost 5 bases to trimming and J lost 1 base, with 15 bases between them. The CDR3 is 15 residues long. In germline, CDR1 is ENHRY, CDR2 SYGVKD. This CDR3 reads CAISLQGSVSYEQYF. In DNA, the CDR3 is TGTGCCATCAGTTTACAGGGTTCGGTTTCCTACGAGCAGTACTTC.

This clone was detected only a few times. The chain is built from TRBV28 and TRBJ2-7; TRBD2 matches 9 bases. CDR1 is MDHEN, CDR2 SYDVKM, per germline. V shed 3 bases and J 3 bases; nucleotides not matched to a gene: 15. This CDR3 has 18 amino acids. The CDR3 loop is CASSFVGLAGTLGYEQYF. The CDR3 region has the DNA TGTGCCAGCAGTTTCGTGGGGCTAGCGGGGACTTTGGGCTACGAGCAGTACTTC.

The J gene is TRBJ2-4, the V gene TRBV7-2; 7 bases match TRBD1. The CDR3 is 13 amino acids. V lost 8 bases and J lost 5; bases outside the gene matches: 6. Germline V CDR1 and CDR2: SGHTA, FQGNSA. The CDR3 DNA reads as TGTGCCAGCGGGCCTAGGGGGCAAAACATTCAGTACTTC. It specifies CASGPRGQNIQYF.

V is TRBV6-6 and J is TRBJ2-5; D ambiguous. The CDR3 sequence is 11 residues long. The germline V gene has CDR1 MNHNY and CDR2 SVGAGI (reference sequence). Trimming stripped 4 bases from V and 3 bases from J, with 3 bases between. Written as DNA, the CDR3 is TGTGCCAGCAGTTCTAAAGAGACCCAGTACTTC. Encoded protein: CASSSKETQYF.

V and J are TRBV4-1 and TRBJ1-2; TRBD1 aligns across 9 bases. Germline V gene data show CDR1 as MGHRA and CDR2 as YSYEKL. CDR3 length equals 17 residues. Trimming cost V 4 bases and J 4 bases; bases outside gene matches: 13. The CDR3 region has the DNA TGCGCCAGCAGCCCCGCTCCCGGACAGGGGCACTCCTATGGCTACACCTTC. Translation gives CASSPAPGQGHSYGYTF.

The J gene is TRBJ2-1, the V gene TRBV29-1; 9 bases are shared with TRBD2. Germline V lookup: CDR1 SQVTM, CDR2 ANQGSEA. There are 17 residues in the CDR3. V lost 5 bases to trimming and J lost 0 bases; unmatched junction nucleotides: 11. As DNA, the CDR3 is TGCAGCGTTCCCAGGGGGACTAGCCGAGCCTCCTACAATGAGCAGTTCTTC. It is translated as CSVPRGTSRASYNEQFF.

This clone was counted once. The V gene is TRBV29-1, the J gene TRBJ2-7, with 8 bases identical to TRBD2. The CDR3 totals 13 residues. Germline CDR1 reads SQVTM; CDR2 reads ANQGSEA. With 7 bases clipped from V and 3 bases from J, the junction kept 8 bases outside the gene matches. The CDR3 DNA is TGCAGCGCCGAGGTAAGCGGGAGCTACGAGCAGTACTTC. Protein sequence: CSAEVSGSYEQYF.

V and J are TRBV7-6 and TRBJ2-3, with D possibly matching TRBD2 (6 bases). CDR3 size: 15 residues. In germline, CDR1 is SGHVS, CDR2 FNYEAQ. Trimming took 5 bases from V and 0 from J, leaving 12 bases between them. CDR3 DNA: TGTGCCAGCAGCGCGGGACTTAGAAGCACAGATACGCAGTATTTT. Protein product: CASSAGLRSTDTQYF.